Below are 18 T cell receptor beta chains sequenced from a single sample in a study of T-cell reconstitution after alpha-beta-depleted transplantation in children. Molecular barcoding with unique molecular identifiers was used for the TCRbeta library. TCRdb analysed the PCR reads with MiXCR anew, one entry per CDR3 protein. The table shows some 110,000 distinct CDR3 sequences, with 10% occurring only once. The sequences come from PBMCs, collected before TCRalphabeta/CD19-depleted stem cell transplant. The receptors here all came from a boy younger than 10 with acute lymphoblastic leukemia, due to receive a stem cell transplant.

The J gene is TRBJ1-2, the V gene TRBV25-1; 7 nucleotides align to TRBD1. CDR3 size: 13 residues. V lost 2 bases, J lost 7 bases, and 4 bases stayed unmatched. The V gene's germline CDR1 is MGHDK and CDR2 SYGVNS. For the CDR3, the DNA is TGTGCCAGCAGTGAACGGGCAGGGGGTGGCTACACCTTC. Protein product: CASSERAGGGYTF.

This clonotype was seen only a few times. The chain is built from TRBV5-1 and TRBJ2-3; perhaps TRBD2 as D (6 bases). This CDR3 is built from 15 residues. CDR1 is SGHRS and CDR2 is YFSETQ in the germline V gene. V was clipped by 4 bases and J by 2 bases, with 14 bases between them. The CDR3 sequence: CASSVGGVLTDTQYF. The CDR3 bases are TGCGCCAGCAGCGTCGGGGGAGTCCTCACAGATACGCAGTATTTT. Supplemented by reference TRBV5-1 and TRBJ2-3, the full variable domain reads KAGVTQTPRYLIKTRGQQVTLSCSPISGHRSVSWYQQTPGQGLQFLFEYFSETQRNKGNFPGRFSGRQFSNSRSEMNVSTLELGDSALYLCASSVGGVLTDTQYFGPGTRLTVL.

This clonotype has ten or more counts. The chain carries TRBV12-3 or TRBV12-4 and TRBJ2-1; 8 bases are shared with TRBD2. The V gene end was trimmed by 6 bases and the J gene end by 6 bases; junction bases not matched to a gene: 13. This CDR3 spans 16 amino acids. CDR3 nucleotide sequence: TGTGCCAGCAGATTAAGGAGTAGCGGGGTACCCAATGAGCAGTTCTTC. Its protein product is CASRLRSSGVPNEQFF.

The chain recombines TRBV2 with TRBJ1-1, with D tentatively TRBD1 (5 bases). V lost 8 bases to trimming and J lost 4 bases, with 14 bases between them. The CDR3 loop spans 13 amino acids. Germline V gene lookup returns CDR1 SNHLY and CDR2 FYNNEI. The CDR3 sequence is CASGYSGLTEAFF. CDR3 nucleotide sequence: TGTGCCAGCGGGTACTCGGGACTCACTGAAGCTTTCTTT.

This clonotype appeared many times. The J gene is TRBJ2-1, the V gene TRBV20-1; 7 bases match TRBD2. The CDR3 extends over 18 amino acids. V gave up 5 bases and J gave up 3 bases; unmatched junction bases: 19. CDR1 and CDR2 (germline): DFQATT, SNEGSKA (reference sequence). The CDR3 DNA reads TGCAGTGCTGTCATCCCTCTTGGGGGAGGGCCCGGCTACAATGAGCAGTTCTTC. This sequence encodes CSAVIPLGGGPGYNEQFF.

This chain connects TRBV15 to TRBJ2-7, with D hard to call. Germline assignment: CDR1 LNHNV and CDR2 YYDKDF (reference sequence). Trimming stripped 0 bases from V and 1 base from J, with 10 bases between. This CDR3 spans 15 amino acids. CDR3 in DNA: TGTGCCACCAGCAGAGATAGGAGCGAATCCTACGAGCAGTACTTC. Translating it yields CATSRDRSESYEQYF.

There are a few counts of this clonotype. This chain connects TRBV7-9 to TRBJ2-1, with 12 nucleotides matching TRBD2. There are 16 residues in the CDR3. CDR1 and CDR2 from the germline V gene are SEHNR and FQNEAQ (reference sequence). Losses at the gene ends were 5 bases for V and 5 bases for J; bases not matched to a gene: 7. CDR3 DNA: TGTGCCAGCAGCCTGGGGACTAGCGGGCCTCACAATGAGCAGTTCTTC. This sequence encodes CASSLGTSGPHNEQFF.

V usage is TRBV2 and J usage is TRBJ1-1; 8 positions match TRBD1. Germline V gene lookup returns CDR1 SNHLY and CDR2 FYNNEI. This CDR3 spans 15 amino acids. Losses at the gene ends were 0 bases for V and 6 bases for J; bases not matched to a gene: 6. Written as DNA, the CDR3 is TGTGCCAGCAGTGAAGCAGCAGGGGGCAGCGCTGAAGCTTTCTTT. Protein sequence: CASSEAAGGSAEAFF.

The J gene is TRBJ1-1, the V gene TRBV11-2; possibly TRBD1 for D (6 bases). The CDR3 loop spans 14 amino acids. With 5 bases removed from V and 4 bases from J, the gap between germline ends came to 14 bases. CDR1 and CDR2 (germline): SGHAT, FQNNGV. CDR3 sequence (DNA): TGTGCCAGCAGCCGCTCCGGGGGCGGCACTGAAGCTTTCTTT. Translated: CASSRSGGGTEAFF.

This sequence joins TRBV4-1 and TRBJ2-1, with D possibly matching TRBD2 (5 bases). V was pared by 4 bases and J by 6 bases, with 19 bases between. The germline gives CDR1 MGHRA, CDR2 YSYEKL. The CDR3 is made up of 16 amino acids. The CDR3 region is CASSRPGEARGNEQFF. The DNA of the CDR3 is TGCGCCAGCAGCCGACCTGGCGAGGCCCGGGGCAATGAGCAGTTCTTC.

The V and J genes are TRBV20-1 and TRBJ1-5; D is uncertain. Germline CDR1 and CDR2: DFQATT and SNEGSKA (reference sequence). The CDR3 consists of 13 residues. V dropped 2 bases and J dropped 1 base, with 6 bases sitting between them. In DNA form, the CDR3 reads TGCAGTGCTAGAAGCCCAAGCAATCAGCCCCAGCATTTT. It is translated as CSARSPSNQPQHF.

CDR3 nucleotide sequence: TGTGCCAGCAGCCAAGTAAGGATCCTGACACGGTCTGGGGCCAACGTCCTGACTTTC. This sequence encodes CASSQVRILTRSGANVLTF. The rearrangement links TRBV3-1 to TRBJ2-6; the D is unclear. The CDR3 contains 19 residues. CDR1 and CDR2 (germline): LGHDT, YNNKEL (reference sequence). The V gene lost 1 base and the J gene lost 1 base, with 17 bases spanning the gap. Using reference TRBV3-1 and TRBJ2-6 for the parts outside the CDR3, the full variable domain is DTAVSQTPKYLVTQMGNDKSIKCEQNLGHDTMYWYKQDSKKFLKIMFSYNNKELIINETVPNRFSPKSPDKAHLNLHINSLELGDSAVYFCASSQVRILTRSGANVLTFGAGSRLTVL.

This clonotype has ten or more counts. The chain has TRBV29-1 and TRBJ2-5, with no clear D. The CDR3 length is 13 residues. V was cut by 6 bases and J by 5 bases, with 16 bases left in between. The germline gives CDR1 SQVTM, CDR2 ANQGSEA. The CDR3 sequence is CSVLVYPRETQYF. The CDR3, as DNA: TGCAGCGTCCTGGTTTACCCCCGGGAGACCCAGTACTTC.

The chain carries TRBV20-1 and TRBJ1-3, with D unresolved. CDR1 is DFQATT and CDR2 is SNEGSKA in the germline V gene (reference sequence). Deletions cut 4 bases from V and 0 bases from J, with 7 bases between. CDR3 length: 13 amino acids. CDR3 loop: CSAISSSGNTIYF. CDR3 in DNA: TGCAGTGCTATCTCCTCCTCTGGAAACACCATATATTTT.

This clonotype showed up just a few times. The V gene is TRBV5-8, the J gene TRBJ1-2; D not resolved. V was clipped by 2 bases and J by 14 bases, with 10 bases between them. CDR3 length: 10 amino acids. Germline V gives CDR1 SGHTS, CDR2 YDEGEE. Written as DNA, the CDR3 is TGTGCCAGCAGCTTTGCCCGGGCGACCTTC. Translating it yields CASSFARATF.

The table lists this clonotype with a few counts. V is TRBV28 and J is TRBJ2-5, with D possibly being TRBD2 (5 bases). The CDR3 is 16 residues long. The V and J ends lost 5 bases and 1 base respectively, with 17 bases between them. Germline V gives CDR1 MDHEN, CDR2 SYDVKM. The CDR3 protein is CASSAPRGEFQETQYF. The DNA of the CDR3 is TGTGCCAGCAGTGCCCCTCGGGGAGAGTTCCAAGAGACCCAGTACTTC.

This clonotype was observed at least ten times. V is TRBV5-1 and J is TRBJ2-7; D not resolved. The CDR3 consists of 12 residues. CDR1 and CDR2 (germline): SGHRS, YFSETQ. V gave up 0 bases and J gave up 5 bases, with 6 bases separating them. DNA for the CDR3: TGCGCCAGCAGCTTGGAAAAGGACGAGCAGTACTTC. It codes for CASSLEKDEQYF.

In this sample, this clonotype turned up a few times. The chain employs TRBV12-3 or TRBV12-4 and TRBJ2-7; 9 positions agree with TRBD1. The CDR3 contains 17 residues. Losses at the gene ends were 3 bases for V and 2 bases for J; bases not matched to a gene: 11. Here the CDR3 DNA reads TGTGCCAGCAGTTTCCCCTCCGGGACAGGGAATCCCTACGAGCAGTACTTC. Amino acids: CASSFPSGTGNPYEQYF.